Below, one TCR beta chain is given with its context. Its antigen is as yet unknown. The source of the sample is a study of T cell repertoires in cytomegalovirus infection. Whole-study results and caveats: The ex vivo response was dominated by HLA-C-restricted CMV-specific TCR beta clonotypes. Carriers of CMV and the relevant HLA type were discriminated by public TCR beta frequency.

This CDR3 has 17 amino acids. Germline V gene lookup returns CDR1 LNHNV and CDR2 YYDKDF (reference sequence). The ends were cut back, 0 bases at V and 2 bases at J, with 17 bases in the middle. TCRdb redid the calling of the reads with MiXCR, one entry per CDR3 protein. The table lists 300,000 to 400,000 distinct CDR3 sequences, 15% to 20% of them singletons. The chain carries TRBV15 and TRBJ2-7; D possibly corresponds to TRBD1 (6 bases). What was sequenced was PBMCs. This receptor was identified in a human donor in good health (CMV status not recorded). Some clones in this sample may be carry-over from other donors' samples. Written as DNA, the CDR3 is TGTGCCACCAGCAGAGATCTTGACAGGCTGACTCCCTACGAGCAGTACTTC. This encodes CATSRDLDRLTPYEQYF.